The rows below give T cell receptor beta chains drawn from one sample of a study of long-term antiretroviral therapy in people with HIV. Data came from immunoSEQ multiplex PCR; TCRdb stores just in-frame clones and leaves some out. The table shows 25,000 to 35,000 clones, with nearly 97% occurring only once. The material was unsorted PBMCs, obtained 5.3 years after starting antiretroviral therapy. The source is a man aged 30 to 39 with HIV. Each CDR3 is given with its conserved first and last residue. The order of the fields is clone size, V gene, J gene, D gene, CDR3 protein, CDR3 DNA. D genes are given only for firm matches. Rows may omit the clone size; those that give it use once, few, many or a size class.

abundance: .; v_gene: TRBV6-1; j_gene: TRBJ2-2; d_gene: .; CDR3aa: CASSERSVLTGELIF; CDR3nt: TGTGCCAGCAGTGAAAGGTCGGTTCTTACCGGGGAGCTGATTTTT
abundance: .; v_gene: TRBV19; j_gene: TRBJ2-1; d_gene: TRBD2; CDR3aa: CASSIASGSHEQFF; CDR3nt: TGTGCCAGTAGTATTGCTAGCGGGAGCCATGAGCAGTTCTTC
abundance: .; v_gene: TRBV29-1; j_gene: TRBJ2-3; d_gene: .; CDR3aa: CSVAGYGGTDTQYF; CDR3nt: TGCAGCGTTGCAGGGTACGGAGGCACAGATACGCAGTATTTT
abundance: .; v_gene: TRBV27; j_gene: TRBJ2-1; d_gene: .; CDR3aa: CASSWDWNNEQFF; CDR3nt: TGTGCCAGCAGTTGGGACTGGAACAATGAGCAGTTCTTC
abundance: .; v_gene: TRBV5-1; j_gene: TRBJ2-7; d_gene: .; CDR3aa: CASSLSTGAYEQYF; CDR3nt: TGCGCCAGCAGCTTATCGACAGGAGCATACGAGCAGTACTTC
abundance: .; v_gene: TRBV6-1; j_gene: TRBJ1-2; d_gene: TRBD1; CDR3aa: CASSENDVVGGGFDGYTF; CDR3nt: TGTGCCAGCAGTGAAAACGACGTCGTTGGAGGGGGCTTCGATGGCTACACCTTC
abundance: .; v_gene: TRBV9; j_gene: TRBJ2-7; d_gene: TRBD2; CDR3aa: CASSVSGGPYEQYF; CDR3nt: TGTGCCAGCAGCGTAAGCGGGGGTCCCTACGAGCAGTACTTC
abundance: .; v_gene: TRBV5-8; j_gene: TRBJ2-7; d_gene: .; CDR3aa: CASSLLREQYF; CDR3nt: TGTGCCAGCAGCTTGTTGAGGGAGCAGTACTTC
abundance: .; v_gene: TRBV7-8; j_gene: TRBJ1-1; d_gene: .; CDR3aa: CASSPPHFVGNTEAFF; CDR3nt: TGTGCCAGCAGCCCACCTCACTTTGTCGGGAACACTGAAGCTTTCTTT
abundance: .; v_gene: TRBV2; j_gene: TRBJ2-1; d_gene: .; CDR3aa: CATLLAAYNEQFF; CDR3nt: TGTGCCACCTTATTAGCGGCGTACAATGAGCAGTTCTTC
abundance: .; v_gene: TRBV10-3; j_gene: TRBJ1-1; d_gene: .; CDR3aa: CAISEVPGIEAFF; CDR3nt: TGTGCCATCAGTGAAGTACCGGGCATCGAAGCTTTCTTT
abundance: .; v_gene: TRBV5-1; j_gene: TRBJ1-2; d_gene: .; CDR3aa: CASSLDIDYGYTF; CDR3nt: TGCGCCAGCAGCCTGGACATTGACTATGGCTACACCTTC
abundance: .; v_gene: TRBV30; j_gene: TRBJ1-2; d_gene: .; CDR3aa: CAWRPRQGANYGYTF; CDR3nt: TGTGCCTGGAGGCCACGGCAGGGAGCTAACTATGGCTACACCTTC
abundance: .; v_gene: TRBV4-1; j_gene: TRBJ2-2; d_gene: TRBD1; CDR3aa: CASSQRDSPENTGELFF; CDR3nt: TGCGCCAGCAGCCAAAGGGACAGCCCTGAGAACACCGGGGAGCTGTTTTTT
abundance: .; v_gene: TRBV28; j_gene: TRBJ2-1; d_gene: TRBD1; CDR3aa: CASSPGQGLGEQFF; CDR3nt: TGTGCCAGCAGTCCAGGACAGGGCTTAGGTGAGCAGTTCTTC
abundance: .; v_gene: TRBV6-6; j_gene: TRBJ1-2; d_gene: .; CDR3aa: CASSLTLTDRRGYTF; CDR3nt: TGTGCCAGCAGCCTTACCCTGACAGATCGCCGTGGCTACACCTTC
abundance: .; v_gene: TRBV11-2; j_gene: TRBJ1-3; d_gene: .; CDR3aa: CASSLGIGATTYSGNTIYF; CDR3nt: TGTGCCAGCAGCTTAGGAATTGGGGCGACAACTTACTCTGGAAACACCATATATTTT
abundance: .; v_gene: TRBV6-5; j_gene: TRBJ2-1; d_gene: .; CDR3aa: CASSWSTSYNEQFF; CDR3nt: TGTGCCAGCAGTTGGTCGACATCGTACAATGAGCAGTTCTTC
abundance: .; v_gene: TRBV28; j_gene: TRBJ1-5; d_gene: .; CDR3aa: CASSLFRPNQPQHF; CDR3nt: TGTGCCAGCAGTTTATTCAGGCCCAATCAGCCCCAGCATTTT
abundance: .; v_gene: TRBV5-6; j_gene: TRBJ2-1; d_gene: .; CDR3aa: CASSLRWNEQFF; CDR3nt: TGTGCCAGCAGCTTGCGTTGGAATGAGCAGTTCTTC
abundance: .; v_gene: TRBV7-2; j_gene: TRBJ2-3; d_gene: .; CDR3aa: CASRYGDTQYF; CDR3nt: TGTGCCAGCAGATATGGGGATACGCAGTATTTT
abundance: .; v_gene: TRBV4-3; j_gene: TRBJ1-4; d_gene: TRBD1; CDR3aa: CASSQRTGTGNEKLFF; CDR3nt: TGCGCCAGCAGCCAGAGAACCGGGACAGGGAATGAAAAACTGTTTTTT
abundance: .; v_gene: TRBV2; j_gene: TRBJ2-7; d_gene: TRBD2; CDR3aa: CASSLGTLGLDYEQYF; CDR3nt: TGTGCCAGCAGCTTAGGTACTCTGGGACTAGACTACGAGCAGTACTTC
abundance: once; v_gene: TRBV19; j_gene: TRBJ2-3; d_gene: .; CDR3aa: CASSPRTTTTTQYF; CDR3nt: TGTGCCAGTAGTCCACGGACTACAACGACTACGCAGTATTTT
abundance: .; v_gene: TRBV2; j_gene: TRBJ1-1; d_gene: .; CDR3aa: CASSAGGFGTEAFF; CDR3nt: TGTGCCAGCAGTGCTGGGGGCTTCGGCACTGAAGCTTTCTTT
abundance: .; v_gene: TRBV4-3; j_gene: TRBJ2-7; d_gene: .; CDR3aa: CASSQKWGDEQYF; CDR3nt: TGCGCCAGCAGCCAAAAGTGGGGGGACGAGCAGTACTTC
abundance: .; v_gene: TRBV30; j_gene: TRBJ2-2; d_gene: .; CDR3aa: CAWTLNTDTGELFF; CDR3nt: TGTGCCTGGACCCTAAACACTGACACCGGGGAGCTGTTTTTT
abundance: .; v_gene: TRBV9; j_gene: TRBJ2-7; d_gene: .; CDR3aa: CASSVISPPHPRDYEQYF; CDR3nt: TGTGCCAGCAGCGTTATCAGTCCACCGCACCCCCGGGACTACGAGCAGTACTTC
abundance: once; v_gene: TRBV5-4; j_gene: TRBJ2-5; d_gene: .; CDR3aa: CASSPDGVPQYF; CDR3nt: TGTGCCAGCAGCCCCGATGGGGTACCCCAGTACTTC
abundance: .; v_gene: TRBV7-8; j_gene: TRBJ2-2; d_gene: TRBD2; CDR3aa: CASSSPGLAAGELFF; CDR3nt: TGTGCCAGCAGCTCACCGGGACTAGCGGCAGGGGAGCTGTTTTTT
abundance: .; v_gene: TRBV5-1; j_gene: TRBJ1-1; d_gene: .; CDR3aa: CASSPSAGSHTEAFF; CDR3nt: TGCGCCAGCAGCCCATCGGCAGGTTCGCACACTGAAGCTTTCTTT
abundance: .; v_gene: TRBV4-2; j_gene: TRBJ1-5; d_gene: .; CDR3aa: CASSHLEDQPQHF; CDR3nt: TGTGCCAGCAGCCATTTGGAGGATCAGCCCCAGCATTTT
abundance: .; v_gene: TRBV6-4; j_gene: TRBJ2-1; d_gene: TRBD2; CDR3aa: CASSELAERHEQFF; CDR3nt: TGTGCCAGCAGTGAACTAGCGGAGCGACATGAGCAGTTCTTC
abundance: once; v_gene: TRBV6-1; j_gene: TRBJ1-5; d_gene: TRBD1; CDR3aa: CASSGDLRDRGSIEPQHF; CDR3nt: TGTGCCAGCAGTGGAGACCTGAGGGACAGGGGGTCGATTGAGCCCCAGCATTTT
abundance: .; v_gene: TRBV7-7; j_gene: TRBJ2-5; d_gene: TRBD2; CDR3aa: CASSSAGGKTQYF; CDR3nt: TGTGCTAGCAGCTCAGCGGGAGGAAAGACCCAGTACTTC
abundance: once; v_gene: TRBV10-2; j_gene: TRBJ2-7; d_gene: .; CDR3aa: CASTPPEGYEQYF; CDR3nt: TGCGCCAGCACGCCGCCGGAAGGTTACGAGCAGTACTTC
abundance: .; v_gene: TRBV2; j_gene: TRBJ1-4; d_gene: .; CDR3aa: CASSEGGDEKLFF; CDR3nt: TGTGCCAGCAGTGAGGGCGGTGATGAAAAACTGTTTTTT
abundance: .; v_gene: TRBV28; j_gene: TRBJ1-2; d_gene: TRBD1; CDR3aa: CASRQTGRNYGYTF; CDR3nt: TGTGCCAGCAGACAGACAGGGAGAAACTATGGCTACACCTTC
abundance: .; v_gene: TRBV7-8; j_gene: TRBJ2-5; d_gene: TRBD2; CDR3aa: CASSPRTSGRGGEETQYF; CDR3nt: TGTGCCAGCAGCCCTCGGACTAGCGGGAGAGGAGGAGAAGAGACCCAGTACTTC
abundance: .; v_gene: TRBV19; j_gene: TRBJ2-7; d_gene: TRBD2; CDR3aa: CASSIRGGPSEQYF; CDR3nt: TGTGCCAGTAGTATACGGGGAGGGCCCTCCGAGCAGTACTTC
abundance: .; v_gene: TRBV27; j_gene: TRBJ2-3; d_gene: TRBD2; CDR3aa: CASSLWGDSGGANTDTQYF; CDR3nt: TGTGCCAGCAGTTTATGGGGGGATAGCGGGGGGGCCAACACAGATACGCAGTATTTT
abundance: once; v_gene: TRBV10-3; j_gene: TRBJ1-2; d_gene: .; CDR3aa: CAISELKSYGYTF; CDR3nt: TGTGCCATCAGTGAGCTGAAGAGCTATGGCTACACCTTC
abundance: .; v_gene: TRBV7-9; j_gene: TRBJ2-7; d_gene: .; CDR3aa: CASSLALTPYEQYF; CDR3nt: TGTGCCAGCAGCTTAGCGCTAACCCCCTACGAGCAGTACTTC
abundance: .; v_gene: TRBV7-9; j_gene: TRBJ2-5; d_gene: .; CDR3aa: CASSLTLGRGSQETQYF; CDR3nt: TGTGCCAGCAGCTTAACCCTCGGCAGGGGCTCCCAAGAGACCCAGTACTTC
abundance: .; v_gene: TRBV9; j_gene: TRBJ1-2; d_gene: .; CDR3aa: CASSDEDGYTF; CDR3nt: TGTGCCAGCAGCGACGAAGATGGCTACACCTTC
abundance: .; v_gene: TRBV9; j_gene: TRBJ2-3; d_gene: TRBD2; CDR3aa: CASSARGGGADTQYF; CDR3nt: TGTGCCAGCAGCGCACGGGGGGGTGGGGCAGATACGCAGTATTTT
abundance: .; v_gene: TRBV28; j_gene: TRBJ2-1; d_gene: .; CDR3aa: CASSQGSYEQFF; CDR3nt: TGTGCCAGCAGTCAGGGTTCGTACGAGCAGTTCTTC